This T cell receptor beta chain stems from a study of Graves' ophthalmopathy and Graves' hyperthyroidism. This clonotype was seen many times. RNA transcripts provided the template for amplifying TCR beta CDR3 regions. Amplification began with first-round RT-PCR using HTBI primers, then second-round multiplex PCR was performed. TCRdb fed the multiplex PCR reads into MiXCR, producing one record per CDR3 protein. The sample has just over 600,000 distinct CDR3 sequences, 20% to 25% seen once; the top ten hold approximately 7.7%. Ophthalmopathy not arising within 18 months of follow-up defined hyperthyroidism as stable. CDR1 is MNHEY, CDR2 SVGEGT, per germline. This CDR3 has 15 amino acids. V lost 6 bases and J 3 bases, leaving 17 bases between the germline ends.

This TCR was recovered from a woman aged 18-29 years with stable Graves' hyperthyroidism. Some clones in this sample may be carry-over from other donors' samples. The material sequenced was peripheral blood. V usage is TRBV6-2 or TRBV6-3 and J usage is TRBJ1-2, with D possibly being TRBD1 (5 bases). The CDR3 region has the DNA TGTGCCAGCAGCCCGCCGGCGGGGCGGCACTATGGCTACACCTTC. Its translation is CASSPPAGRHYGYTF.